This entry is about one TCR beta chain. Its antigen remains unidentified. The CDR3 is 12 amino acids. Trimming at V came to 8 bases and at J to 7 bases, leaving 4 bases not matched to a gene. Germline assignment: CDR1 SEHNR and CDR2 FQNEAQ (reference sequence). Primers included in the PCR were 60 Vbeta and 13 Jbeta primers. TCRdb keeps only in-frame clones here, not all; method: immunoSEQ multiplex PCR. The sample consists of 120,000 or so clones, approximately 80% of them appearing once. The sample belongs to a study of cytomegalovirus exposure and HLA in healthy donors. Study-wide results and caveats: Data from an earlier analysis indicated that most TCR beta V segments were productive either about 87% or about 30% of the time.

The sequence was collected from a human donor in good health. The rearrangement links TRBV7-9 to TRBJ2-2; 7 bases are shared with TRBD2. Sample: PBMCs. CDR3 bases: TGTGCCAGCGGGGAGCGGGGCGGGGAGCTGTTTTTT. Translating gives CASGERGGELFF. Full variable domain (missing parts from reference TRBV7-9 and TRBJ2-2): DTGVSQNPRHKITKRGQNVTFRCDPISEHNRLYWYRQTLGQGPEFLTYFQNEAQLEKSRLLSDRFSAERPKGSFSTLEIQRTEQGDSAMYLCASGERGGELFFGEGSRLTVL.